Following are 2 T cell receptor beta chains from one sample sequenced in a study of cytomegalovirus exposure and HLA in healthy donors. Primers for the PCR totalled 60 Vbeta and 13 Jbeta. Profiled with immunoSEQ multiplex PCR; TCRdb holds only in-frame clones, not every one. The table has around 160,000 clones, just under 75% seen once. Sequenced input: PBMCs. All receptors come from a woman aged 18-29 years in good health and CMV-seronegative.

This clone was found once. This chain uses TRBV6-5 with TRBJ2-3, with 9 positions matching TRBD2. With V trimmed by 1 base and J by 8 bases, 10 bases remained unmatched. CDR3 length equals 16 residues. CDR1 MNHEY and CDR2 SVGAGI come from the germline V gene. CDR3 coding DNA: TGTGCCAGCAGTTACTATAGCGGGAGCGTGGAGTTTACGCAGTATTTT. This translates into CASSYYSGSVEFTQYF.

V and J are TRBV27 and TRBJ1-4; 8 nucleotides align to TRBD1. Germline loops: CDR1 MNHEY, CDR2 SMNVEV (reference sequence). V was pared by 10 bases and J by 10 bases, with 8 bases of the junction left unmatched. The CDR3 runs to 12 residues. CDR3 DNA: TGTGCCACCCGACAGGGGATCGGAAAACTGTTTTTT. This codes for CATRQGIGKLFF.